Each of the 27 T cell receptor beta chains below was sequenced from the same sample in a study of T cell repertoires in cytomegalovirus infection. TCRdb reanalysed the reads using MiXCR and keeps one entry per CDR3 protein. Of 350,000 to 550,000 distinct CDR3 sequences listed, roughly 30% are singletons. Sequencing input: PBMCs. These receptors all come from a human donor in good health (CMV status not recorded). Some clones in this sample may be carry-over from other donors' samples.

This clonotype occurred a few times. This sequence joins TRBV7-6 and TRBJ2-1; 9 bases line up with TRBD2. CDR3 length: 15 residues. Germline-derived CDR1 and CDR2 are SGHVS and FNYEAQ. The V segment lost 3 bases and the J segment 3 bases; nucleotides outside the gene matches: 3. The CDR3 region has the DNA TGTGCCAGCAGCTTGTCTAGCGGGGTCTACAATGAGCAGTTCTTC. Protein sequence: CASSLSSGVYNEQFF.

With respect to this clonotype: The conserved phenylalanine or tryptophan normally closing the CDR3 is absent here, so this likely arose from a read error. The V and J genes are TRBV7-9 and TRBJ2-1; 7 bases align to TRBD2. Looked up from germline, CDR1 is SEHNR and CDR2 is FQNEAQ (reference sequence). The CDR3 consists of 17 residues. The J segment lost 8 bases and the V segment lost 1 base, leaving 14 bases of the junction unmatched. The CDR3 loop is CASSLVPVAGPKDEQFL. In DNA form, the CDR3 reads TGTGCCAGCAGCTTAGTCCCAGTAGCGGGCCCAAAGGATGAGCAGTTCTTA.

V and J are TRBV4-2 and TRBJ2-3, with 12 bases aligning to TRBD2. CDR1 is LGHNA and CDR2 is YNFKEQ in the germline V gene. This CDR3 is 17 amino acids long. Unmatched junction bases numbered 3, after V lost 0 bases and J lost 2 bases. The CDR3 protein is CASSQETSGGSTDTQYF. CDR3 coding DNA: TGTGCCAGCAGCCAAGAGACTAGCGGGGGTTCCACAGATACGCAGTATTTT.

This clonotype was seen many times. This chain joins TRBV11-2 and TRBJ2-4, with D unclear. The V end lost 5 bases, the J end lost 1 base, and 6 bases lay between the germline ends. The CDR3 totals 13 residues. Germline V gene data show CDR1 as SGHAT and CDR2 as FQNNGV. DNA for the CDR3: TGTGCCAGCAGCCCTAGTGCCAAAAACATTCAGTACTTC. This translates into CASSPSAKNIQYF.

The rearrangement links TRBV6-2 or TRBV6-3 to TRBJ1-2, with a possible D match to TRBD1 (5 bases). Germline CDR1 MNHEY, CDR2 SVGEGT. The CDR3 length is 15 residues. Trimming left V 2 bases short and J 5 bases short, with 15 bases between. CDR3: CASSYNGRDRYGYTF. The DNA of the CDR3 is TGTGCCAGCAGTTACAACGGCAGGGATAGGTATGGCTACACCTTC.

This clonotype is a singleton in its sample. The CDR3 sequence is CASSLSDKSYNEQFF. CDR3 bases: TGTGCCAGCAGCTTATCGGACAAGAGCTACAATGAGCAGTTCTTC. The rearrangement joins TRBV7-9 to TRBJ2-1, with D maybe TRBD1 (5 bases). The V and J ends lost 2 bases and 3 bases respectively, with 11 bases between them. Germline CDR1 SEHNR, CDR2 FQNEAQ (reference sequence). The CDR3 extends over 15 amino acids.

The J gene is TRBJ2-5, the V gene TRBV7-6; D unclear. CDR1 is SGHVS, CDR2 FNYEAQ, per germline. Trimming removed 1 base from V and 3 bases from J, with 9 bases in between. The CDR3 is made up of 14 amino acids. CDR3 sequence reads: CASSLGVGKETQYF. CDR3 DNA sequence: TGTGCCAGCAGCTTAGGTGTGGGGAAAGAGACCCAGTACTTC. Based on the CDR3 plus reference TRBV7-6 and TRBJ2-5, the full variable domain is GAGVSQSPRYKVTKRGQDVALRCDPISGHVSLYWYRQALGQGPEFLTYFNYEAQQDKSGLPNDRFSAERPEGSISTLTIQRTEQRDSAMYRCASSLGVGKETQYFGPGTRLLVL.

The V and J genes are TRBV5-1 and TRBJ2-3; TRBD2 matches 7 bases. J was trimmed by 1 base and V by 0 bases; bases with no gene match: 8. The CDR3 loop spans 17 amino acids. Germline CDR1 SGHRS, CDR2 YFSETQ. This CDR3 reads CASSLAGLGIGTDTQYF. CDR3 nucleotide sequence: TGCGCCAGCAGCTTGGCCGGACTAGGAATCGGCACAGATACGCAGTATTTT.

This clonotype has only a few counts. The rearrangement links TRBV7-6 to TRBJ1-4, with a possible D match to TRBD1 (6 bases). V was pared by 1 base and J by 5 bases, with 11 bases between. The CDR3 loop spans 15 amino acids. Germline CDR1 reads SGHVS; CDR2 reads FNYEAQ. The CDR3 sequence is CASSLGGARNEKLFF. CDR3 DNA sequence: TGTGCCAGCAGCTTAGGGGGGGCCAGGAATGAAAAACTGTTTTTT.

The CDR3, as DNA: TGTGCCAGCCGAACCCCCCGGCGTACAGGTGGCTACACCTTC. Translating gives CASRTPRRTGGYTF. This rearrangement joins TRBV6-2 or TRBV6-3 to TRBJ1-2; TRBD1 might be the D (5 bases). Looked up from germline, CDR1 is MNHEY and CDR2 is SVGEGT. This CDR3 spans 14 amino acids. Deletions cut 8 bases from V and 7 bases from J, with 20 bases between.

A word on this clonotype: One end of the junction fails to match germline, which may point to a read error. The gene calls are TRBV20-1 and TRBJ2-4; TRBD2 aligns across 7 bases. The CDR3 has 15 residues. CDR1 DFQATT and CDR2 SNEGSKA come from the germline V gene (reference sequence). This chain's CDR3 is CSAGLRDGGWNSQYF. The CDR3 nucleotides are TGCAGTGCTGGGCTCCGGGACGGGGGGTGGAACAGTCAGTACTTC.

This clonotype was recorded a few times. J is TRBJ2-5 and V is TRBV29-1; 7 bases agree with TRBD1. The germline V gene has CDR1 SQVTM and CDR2 ANQGSEA. The CDR3 runs 13 residues. The V and J ends lost 7 bases and 9 bases, in that order; junction bases with no gene match: 14. CDR3 protein: CSARLPGQKAQYF. The CDR3 DNA reads TGCAGCGCCCGGTTACCGGGACAGAAGGCCCAGTACTTC.

This clonotype was recorded a few times. CDR3 protein: CASSQEQYQEQLFF. In DNA, the CDR3 is TGCGCCAGCAGCCAAGAGCAGTACCAGGAACAACTGTTTTTT. V and J are TRBV4-1 and TRBJ1-4; D is ambiguous. Trimming cost V 0 bases and J 12 bases, with 14 bases left between them. The CDR3 contains 14 residues. Germline V gene sequence: CDR1 MGHRA, CDR2 YSYEKL.

The chain combines TRBV5-1 with TRBJ1-1; tentatively, D is TRBD1 (6 bases). V was trimmed by 4 bases and J by 6 bases, leaving 13 bases between them. Germline V gene data show CDR1 as SGHRS and CDR2 as YFSETQ. The CDR3 spans 13 residues. The CDR3 is CASSGGGAPEAFF. The CDR3 DNA reads as TGCGCCAGCAGCGGCGGGGGGGCCCCTGAAGCTTTCTTT. Full variable domain (outside the CDR3, taken from reference TRBV5-1 and TRBJ1-1): KAGVTQTPRYLIKTRGQQVTLSCSPISGHRSVSWYQQTPGQGLQFLFEYFSETQRNKGNFPGRFSGRQFSNSRSEMNVSTLELGDSALYLCASSGGGAPEAFFGQGTRLTVV.

This clonotype occurred a few times. The V gene is TRBV20-1, the J gene TRBJ2-1; the D is unclear. CDR3 length: 11 residues. CDR1 is DFQATT and CDR2 is SNEGSKA in the germline V gene (reference sequence). The V end was cut by 3 bases, the J end by 15 bases, with 15 bases between. In nucleotides, the CDR3 is TGCAGTGCTAGGGCAGAGTGGGCTCGGTTCTTC. It codes for CSARAEWARFF.

In its sample, this clonotype was seen many times. V gene TRBV12-3 or TRBV12-4 combines with J gene TRBJ1-5; D uncertain. This CDR3 is built from 13 residues. V lost 4 bases and J lost 4, with 8 bases in between. This CDR3 is CASSYIRNQPQHF. As DNA, the CDR3 is TGTGCCAGCAGTTATATAAGGAATCAGCCCCAGCATTTT.

This clonotype was found a few times. The chain recombines TRBV15 with TRBJ2-7, with D tentatively TRBD1 (6 bases). The CDR3 runs 14 residues. Germline assignment: CDR1 LNHNV and CDR2 YYDKDF (reference sequence). Trimming cost V 5 bases and J 2 bases, with 13 bases left between them. The CDR3 here is CATSGRDNTYEQYF. CDR3 nucleotides: TGTGCCACCAGCGGCCGGGACAACACCTACGAGCAGTACTTC.

This clonotype was detected many times. This sequence joins TRBV5-1 and TRBJ1-1, with D perhaps matching TRBD1 (6 bases). The CDR3 is 15 amino acids. Germline V gene data show CDR1 as SGHRS and CDR2 as YFSETQ. V lost 4 bases and J lost 1, with 14 bases in between. Here the CDR3 reads CASSTPDRPNTEAFF. Here the CDR3 DNA reads TGCGCCAGCAGCACCCCGGACAGACCGAACACTGAAGCTTTCTTT.

Notes on this clonotype: At one end the junction does not follow the germline gene, possibly because of a read error. The chain combines TRBV15 with TRBJ2-7, with D perhaps matching TRBD1 or TRBD2 (5 bases each). Germline V gene sequence: CDR1 LNHNV, CDR2 YYDKDF (reference sequence). The CDR3 extends over 16 amino acids. The CDR3, as DNA: TGTTCCACCAGCAGAGTAAGGGGAGCTAGCTCCTACGAGCAGTACTTC. Its translation: CSTSRVRGASSYEQYF.

This clonotype showed up many times. In DNA form, the CDR3 reads TGTGCCAGCAGGCCCCGACTACTCCGGCGGGAGCAGTACTTC. As protein: CASRPRLLRREQYF. V usage is TRBV28 and J usage is TRBJ2-7, with D tentatively TRBD2 (5 bases). Trimming cost V 6 bases and J 7 bases, with 19 bases left between them. CDR1 MDHEN and CDR2 SYDVKM come from the germline V gene. The CDR3 loop spans 14 amino acids.

The V gene is TRBV6-2 or TRBV6-3, the J gene TRBJ1-1, with D unclear. Trimming pared 6 bases from V and 7 bases from J, leaving 9 bases between. Germline V gene sequence: CDR1 MNHEY, CDR2 SVGEGT. The CDR3 covers 11 residues. As DNA, the CDR3 is TGTGCCAGCAGGGCCAAAGATGAAGCTTTCTTT. As protein: CASRAKDEAFF.

J is TRBJ1-6 and V is TRBV2, with D perhaps TRBD1 (5 bases). This CDR3 has 15 residues. V lost 4 bases to trimming and J lost 9 bases, with 16 bases between them. Germline V gene sequence: CDR1 SNHLY, CDR2 FYNNEI. This CDR3 reads CASSVNGGVLSPLHF. In DNA form, the CDR3 reads TGTGCCAGCAGTGTTAATGGGGGAGTACTTTCACCCCTCCACTTT.

With respect to this clonotype: At one boundary the junction diverges from the germline segment, which might be a read error. The rearrangement uses TRBV5-1 and TRBJ1-1; 10 nucleotides align to TRBD1. Germline V gene lookup returns CDR1 SGHRS and CDR2 YFSETQ. The CDR3 loop spans 15 amino acids. The CDR3 coding sequence is TGCGCCAGCAGCGACGGACAGGGGGTGAACACTGATGCTTTCTTT. Encoded protein: CASSDGQGVNTDAFF.

This clonotype has a handful of counts. The V and J genes are TRBV12-3 or TRBV12-4 and TRBJ1-2; D remains ambiguous. The CDR3 sequence is 14 residues long. The V gene lost 6 bases and the J gene lost 5 bases, with 16 bases spanning the gap. CDR3: CASSPNGRPYGYTF. The CDR3 DNA reads as TGTGCCAGCAGCCCGAATGGCAGACCATATGGCTACACCTTC.

V is TRBV2 and J is TRBJ1-4, with a tentative D call TRBD1 (6 bases). CDR3 size: 15 residues. Germline V gene data show CDR1 as SNHLY and CDR2 as FYNNEI. Trimming cost V 2 bases and J 10 bases, with 17 bases left between them. CDR3 sequence (DNA): TGTGCCAGCAGTGAATTGGGGGCTCTCGGGGGAAAACTGTTTTTT. This gives the protein CASSELGALGGKLFF.

This clonotype was seen a handful of times. The chain joins TRBV11-2 to TRBJ2-1; 7 positions agree with TRBD2. Looked up from germline, CDR1 is SGHAT and CDR2 is FQNNGV. V was pared by 0 bases and J by 8 bases, with 13 bases of the junction left unmatched. This CDR3 region has 17 residues. Written as DNA, the CDR3 is TGTGCCAGCAGCTTAGATCAAGGGCCCTGGGGGGGAGATGAGCAGTTCTTC. As protein: CASSLDQGPWGGDEQFF.

This clonotype occurred a few times. This sequence joins TRBV5-5 and TRBJ2-1; 12 bases map to TRBD2. Germline loops: CDR1 SGHKS, CDR2 YYEKEE (reference sequence). V lost 7 bases to trimming and J lost 3 bases; unmatched junction nucleotides: 8. The length of the CDR3 is 16 residues. Here the CDR3 DNA reads TGTGCCAGCGGCGGACTAGCGGGAAGGAACTACAATGAGCAGTTCTTC. As protein: CASGGLAGRNYNEQFF.